This TCR beta chain was profiled in a study of OX40 agonist ivuxolimab in advanced cancers. This clone was recorded once. TCRdb's copy holds only in-frame clones and misses some; the assay was immunoSEQ multiplex PCR. In the table there are 59,000 or so clones, about 80% of which are singletons. The ends lost 4 bases at V and 3 bases at J; junction bases unmatched: 7. Looked up from germline, CDR1 is SEHNR and CDR2 is FQNEAQ (reference sequence). This CDR3 spans 18 amino acids. The chain couples TRBV7-9 to TRBJ2-2; TRBD2 matches 14 bases. The material was CD4+ or CD8+ T cells sorted from blood, obtained in a trial of the OX40 agonist ivuxolimab. The clonotype was recovered from an adult with an advanced solid tumor such as melanoma, head and neck, liver or kidney cancer. CDR3 amino acids: CASSSVGLAGAHTGELFF. The CDR3 DNA follows: TGTGCCAGCAGCTCTGTGGGACTAGCGGGGGCCCACACCGGGGAGCTGTTTTTT.